Shown below are 30 T cell receptor beta chains from a single sample sequenced in a study of T cell responses to AZD1222 COVID-19 vaccine. TCRdb's copy holds only in-frame clones and misses some; the assay was immunoSEQ multiplex PCR. The data contain about 94,000 clones, about 85% of them seen just once; the ten biggest clones take up more than 4%. The sequencing here drew on peripheral blood, taken 28 days after the second AZD1222 dose. These TCRs come from an adult who received the AZD1222 COVID-19 vaccine.

This sequence joins TRBV19 and TRBJ1-5; D uncertain. V was cut by 8 bases and J by 0 bases, with 17 bases left in between. Germline CDR1 and CDR2: LNHDA and SQIVND (reference sequence). The CDR3 has 16 amino acids. The CDR3 bases are TGTGCCAGTGGTAAGGGATTCACATATAGCAATCAGCCCCAGCATTTT. Its protein product is CASGKGFTYSNQPQHF. The full variable domain, its missing parts supplied by reference TRBV19 and TRBJ1-5, is DGGITQSPKYLFRKEGQNVTLSCEQNLNHDAMYWYRQDPGQGLRLIYYSQIVNDFQKGDIAEGYSVSREKKESFPLTVTSAQKNPTAFYLCASGKGFTYSNQPQHFGDGTRLSIL.

This chain joins TRBV27 and TRBJ2-3, with D unresolved. The ends were cut back, 3 bases at V and 3 bases at J, with 16 bases in the middle. The germline CDR1 and CDR2 sequences are MNHEY and SMNVEV (reference sequence). The CDR3 spans 16 residues. CDR3 coding DNA: TGTGCCAGCAGTTTTGTTCGTATCGGTGGGACAGATACGCAGTATTTT. Its translation: CASSFVRIGGTDTQYF.

The chain combines TRBV18 with TRBJ2-3, with TRBD1 identical over 10 bases. Germline values: CDR1 KGHSH, CDR2 LQKENI. The CDR3 totals 16 residues. Trimming removed 3 bases from V and 3 bases from J; junction bases left unmatched: 6. CDR3 protein: CASSPLGQGGTDTQYF. Here the CDR3 DNA reads TGTGCCAGCTCACCCCTCGGACAGGGGGGGACAGATACGCAGTATTTT.

The gene calls are TRBV5-6 and TRBJ2-1; D is tentatively TRBD1 or TRBD2 (5 bases each). The germline V gene has CDR1 SGHDT and CDR2 YYEEEE. This CDR3 has 15 amino acids. Trimming took off 0 bases at V and 2 bases at J, with 9 bases between the two ends. CDR3 protein: CASSLGDPTYNEQFF. CDR3 coding DNA: TGTGCCAGCAGCTTGGGGGACCCCACCTACAATGAGCAGTTCTTC.

This clone has only one observation. The genes are TRBV7-9 and TRBJ2-6; weak D call: TRBD2 (6 bases). Germline-derived CDR1 and CDR2 are SEHNR and FQNEAQ (reference sequence). The CDR3 runs 18 residues. V shed 4 bases and J shed 0 bases, with 16 bases lying between them. CDR3 in amino acids: CASSYPGRRGSGANVLTF. In DNA, the CDR3 is TGTGCCAGCAGCTACCCAGGGAGGAGGGGCTCTGGGGCCAACGTCCTGACTTTC.

The chain has TRBV15 and TRBJ1-5; D is uncertain. V was clipped by 6 bases and J by 4 bases, with 13 bases between them. The V gene's germline CDR1 is LNHNV and CDR2 YYDKDF (reference sequence). The CDR3 totals 14 residues. The CDR3 region has the DNA TGTGCCACCAGTTGGGAGCTGGGAAATCAGCCCCAGCATTTT. It encodes CATSWELGNQPQHF.

This clone was seen a few times. The chain employs TRBV28 and TRBJ1-5; 10 positions agree with TRBD1. Germline lookup yields CDR1 MDHEN and CDR2 SYDVKM. V trimming: 5 bases; J trimming: 4 bases; junction bases outside the gene matches: 8. CDR3 length: 16 amino acids. In nucleotides, the CDR3 is TGTGCCAGCAGTCCTACCTGGACAGGGGGGAATCAGCCCCAGCATTTT. As protein: CASSPTWTGGNQPQHF.

This clone was seen once. This chain connects TRBV13 to TRBJ2-2, with 8 positions matching TRBD1. V dropped 3 bases and J dropped 3; count of bases not matched to a gene: 3. The germline V gene encodes CDR1 PRHDT and CDR2 FYEKMQ (reference sequence). The CDR3 totals 15 residues. This CDR3 reads CASSFRTGYTGELFF. DNA for the CDR3: TGTGCCAGCAGCTTCCGGACAGGGTACACCGGGGAGCTGTTTTTT.

The CDR3 region is CAWNRGTSYNEQFF. The CDR3 DNA follows: TGTGCCTGGAACCGCGGGACCTCCTACAATGAGCAGTTCTTC. V and J are TRBV30 and TRBJ2-1; D perhaps matches TRBD2 (6 bases). Germline assignment: CDR1 GTSNPN and CDR2 SVGIG (reference sequence). V gave up 4 bases and J gave up 0 bases, with 10 bases separating them. CDR3 length equals 14 residues. Together with reference TRBV30 and TRBJ2-1, the CDR3 gives the full variable domain: SQTIHQWPATLVQPVGSPLSLECTVEGTSNPNLYWYRQAAGRGLQLLFYSVGIGQISSEVPQNLSASRPQDRQFILSSKKLLLSDSGFYLCAWNRGTSYNEQFFGPGTRLTVL.

The rearrangement joins TRBV5-1 to TRBJ2-5; 15 bases are shared with TRBD2. CDR1 and CDR2 (germline): SGHRS, YFSETQ. This CDR3 is 16 amino acids long. J lost 2 bases, V lost 4 bases, and 3 bases had no gene match. The CDR3 sequence is CASSRGTSGGQETQYF. The CDR3 region has the DNA TGCGCCAGCAGCAGAGGGACTAGCGGGGGGCAAGAGACCCAGTACTTC.

The chain is built from TRBV28 and TRBJ2-7, with 7 bases that match TRBD2. This CDR3 spans 17 amino acids. Unmatched junction bases numbered 13, after V lost 3 bases and J lost 2 bases. Germline V CDR1 and CDR2: MDHEN, SYDVKM. In DNA form, the CDR3 reads TGTGCCAGCAGTTTGGAACGGGGAGGCGGGAGCACCTACGAGCAGTACTTC. It is translated as CASSLERGGGSTYEQYF.

The chain recombines TRBV5-1 with TRBJ2-5; the match to TRBD1 covers 8 bases. This CDR3 region has 18 residues. The V gene end was trimmed by 4 bases and the J gene end by 1 base; junction bases not matched to a gene: 15. Germline assignment: CDR1 SGHRS and CDR2 YFSETQ. CDR3 loop: CASSGRQGLRPGQETQYF. DNA of the CDR3: TGCGCCAGCAGCGGAAGACAGGGGTTGAGGCCAGGCCAAGAGACCCAGTACTTC.

The chain employs TRBV6-1 and TRBJ1-2; 8 bases line up with TRBD1. The CDR3 sequence is 14 residues long. CDR1 and CDR2 (germline): MNHNS, SASEGT. The trim removed 2 bases at V and 8 bases at J, leaving 7 bases unmatched. Here the CDR3 DNA reads TGTGCCAGCAGTGAATTACTACAGGGGGAAGGCTACACCTTC. Amino acid sequence: CASSELLQGEGYTF.

This rearrangement joins TRBV5-1 to TRBJ2-7; D may correspond to TRBD1 or TRBD2 (5 bases each). The germline V and J ends were trimmed by 2 bases and 1 base, with 13 bases remaining between them. There are 15 residues in the CDR3. CDR1 and CDR2 from the germline V gene are SGHRS and YFSETQ. The CDR3 protein is CASSFPGARSYEQYF. Here the CDR3 DNA reads TGCGCCAGCAGCTTTCCCGGGGCTAGGTCCTACGAGCAGTACTTC.

The chain carries TRBV14 and TRBJ2-1, with 11 nucleotides matching TRBD1. There are 16 residues in the CDR3. Germline CDR1 is SGHDN and CDR2 is FVKESK. V lost 3 bases to trimming and J lost 4 bases; unmatched junction nucleotides: 5. In nucleotides, the CDR3 is TGTGCCAGCAGCCATCGTGGACAGGGGGCGTACAATGAGCAGTTCTTC. It is translated as CASSHRGQGAYNEQFF. Full variable domain (outside the CDR3, taken from reference TRBV14 and TRBJ2-1): EAGVTQFPSHSVIEKGQTVTLRCDPISGHDNLYWYRRVMGKEIKFLLHFVKESKQDESGMPNNRFLAERTGGTYSTLKVQPAELEDSGVYFCASSHRGQGAYNEQFFGPGTRLTVL.

This clone was seen more than once but under ten times. The chain has TRBV4-3 and TRBJ1-5; D call uncertain. The CDR3 extends over 13 amino acids. The V end lost 0 bases, the J end lost 6 bases, and 6 bases lay between the germline ends. Germline CDR1 LGHNA, CDR2 YSLEER. The CDR3 reads CASSQDGLQPQHF. The CDR3 coding sequence is TGCGCCAGCAGCCAAGACGGGCTTCAGCCCCAGCATTTT.

The V gene is TRBV29-1, the J gene TRBJ2-3, with 11 bases aligning to TRBD2. CDR3 length: 17 residues. Losses at the gene ends were 1 base for V and 1 base for J; bases not matched to a gene: 7. The germline V gene has CDR1 SQVTM and CDR2 ANQGSEA. The chain's CDR3 is CSVEGSLLAGGTDTQYF. The CDR3 DNA reads as TGCAGCGTTGAAGGGTCCCTACTAGCGGGGGGCACAGATACGCAGTATTTT.

The V gene is TRBV29-1, the J gene TRBJ1-1, with D maybe TRBD1 (6 bases). Germline CDR1 reads SQVTM; CDR2 reads ANQGSEA. This CDR3 spans 13 amino acids. Trimming left V 6 bases short and J 1 base short, with 12 bases between. The CDR3 bases are TGCAGCGTCTCCAGGGGCACGAACACTGAAGCTTTCTTT. Protein product: CSVSRGTNTEAFF.

V gene TRBV18 combines with J gene TRBJ1-5, with TRBD1 matching over 8 bases. The CDR3 extends over 14 amino acids. Germline CDR1 is KGHSH and CDR2 is LQKENI. Trimming cost V 6 bases and J 4 bases; bases outside gene matches: 5. CDR3 amino acids: CASSGTGGNQPQHF. The CDR3 bases are TGTGCCAGCTCGGGTACAGGGGGAAATCAGCCCCAGCATTTT.

This clone was seen a single time. The chain combines TRBV14 with TRBJ2-6; perhaps TRBD1 as D (5 bases). The germline CDR1 and CDR2 sequences are SGHDN and FVKESK. This CDR3 contains 17 residues. V shed 0 bases and J shed 3 bases, with 12 bases lying between them. The DNA for the CDR3 is TGTGCCAGCAGCCAAGAGATTGCAGGGAATGGGGCCAACGTCCTGACTTTC. This sequence encodes CASSQEIAGNGANVLTF.

The rearrangement uses TRBV5-8 and TRBJ1-4; D may be TRBD1 (5 bases). V was clipped by 4 bases and J by 8 bases, with 12 bases between them. The germline gives CDR1 SGHTS, CDR2 YDEGEE. The CDR3 has 13 residues. The CDR3 bases are TGTGCCAGCAGCACGAACAACAGGGAAAAACTGTTTTTT. Its translation is CASSTNNREKLFF.

The genes are TRBV24-1 and TRBJ2-1; D remains unclear. The CDR3 loop spans 11 amino acids. CDR1 and CDR2 from the germline V gene are KGHDR and SFDVKD. V was pared by 3 bases and J by 5 bases, with 1 base between. This CDR3 reads CATSDNNEQFF. The CDR3 DNA reads TGTGCCACCAGTGATAACAATGAGCAGTTCTTC.

The chain has TRBV9 and TRBJ2-1; D is possibly TRBD2 (6 bases). The germline V gene has CDR1 SGDLS and CDR2 YYNGEE. CDR3 length: 14 amino acids. Trimming took off 4 bases at V and 6 bases at J, with 14 bases between the two ends. The CDR3 loop reads CASSLSGALNEQFF. In DNA, the CDR3 is TGTGCCAGCAGCCTCTCGGGAGCTCTCAATGAGCAGTTCTTC.

This clone was picked up a small number of times. The chain couples TRBV4-3 to TRBJ2-7; a possible D gene is TRBD2 (6 bases). CDR3 length: 17 amino acids. Germline V gives CDR1 LGHNA, CDR2 YSLEER. The V end lost 4 bases, the J end lost 0 bases, and 19 bases lay between the germline ends. This CDR3 reads CASSPDWGTSYSYEQYF. The DNA for the CDR3 is TGCGCCAGCAGCCCAGACTGGGGGACTTCCTACTCCTACGAGCAGTACTTC.

The chain carries TRBV18 and TRBJ2-7; no reliable D call. The germline CDR1 and CDR2 sequences are KGHSH and LQKENI. Trimming cost V 2 bases and J 2 bases, with 13 bases left between them. The CDR3 is 15 amino acids. This CDR3 reads CASSPSAQEPYEQYF. The DNA of the CDR3 is TGTGCCAGCTCACCATCAGCGCAAGAACCCTACGAGCAGTACTTC.

The genes are TRBV7-9 and TRBJ2-7; 8 bases align to TRBD1. Per the germline V gene, CDR1 is SEHNR and CDR2 is FQNEAQ (reference sequence). The CDR3 totals 13 residues. With 3 bases clipped from V and 5 bases from J, the junction kept 3 bases outside the gene matches. The CDR3: CASSLDRVDEQYF. Here the CDR3 DNA reads TGTGCCAGCAGCTTGGACAGGGTGGACGAGCAGTACTTC. The full variable domain, with the rest looked up from reference TRBV7-9 and TRBJ2-7, is DTGVSQNPRHKITKRGQNVTFRCDPISEHNRLYWYRQTLGQGPEFLTYFQNEAQLEKSRLLSDRFSAERPKGSFSTLEIQRTEQGDSAMYLCASSLDRVDEQYFGPGTRLTVT.

V gene TRBV30 combines with J gene TRBJ2-7; 7 bases map to TRBD2. This CDR3 spans 12 amino acids. The J segment lost 4 bases and the V segment lost 8 bases, leaving 8 bases of the junction unmatched. The germline V gene encodes CDR1 GTSNPN and CDR2 SVGIG (reference sequence). The CDR3 coding sequence is TGTGCCGCAAGCGGGGAGAGATACGAGCAGTACTTC. Protein: CAASGERYEQYF.

The chain has TRBV6-5 and TRBJ2-3; possibly TRBD1 for D (5 bases). The CDR3 contains 15 residues. Germline CDR1 MNHEY, CDR2 SVGAGI. Trimming took 2 bases from V and 0 from J, leaving 9 bases between them. The CDR3 nucleotides are TGTGCCAGCAGTTACGGGCAGGGTAGCACAGATACGCAGTATTTT. Translated, it gives CASSYGQGSTDTQYF.

The CDR3 protein is CASGRTARELFF. Here the CDR3 DNA reads TGTGCCAGCGGGCGGACTGCTCGGGAGCTGTTTTTT. V usage is TRBV6-5 and J usage is TRBJ2-2; a possible D gene is TRBD2 (5 bases). CDR1 and CDR2 from the germline V gene are MNHEY and SVGAGI. The CDR3 covers 12 residues. The germline V and J ends were trimmed by 8 bases and 9 bases, with 13 bases remaining between them.

The gene calls are TRBV6-6 and TRBJ2-1; D unclear. Germline V gene data show CDR1 as MNHNY and CDR2 as SVGAGI (reference sequence). Trimming cost V 0 bases and J 5 bases, with 11 bases left between them. The CDR3 covers 15 residues. CDR3 bases: TGTGCCAGCAGTTACTCTCAGGATCACAACAATGAGCAGTTCTTC. Protein: CASSYSQDHNNEQFF.